The T cell receptor beta chain under discussion was sequenced for a study of shared clonotypes between healthy human individuals. On the study more broadly: Every donor yielded three CD4 naive, three CD4 memory, two CD8 naive and one CD8 memory plate.

Clones were sequenced by immunoSEQ multiplex PCR, and TCRdb holds only the in-frame ones, with some missing. Here the sample spans approximately 620,000 clones, about 97% being singletons. V was clipped by 2 bases and J by 9 bases; unmatched bases: 4. The CDR3 totals 14 residues. The V gene's germline CDR1 is SGHRS and CDR2 YFSETQ. Adult Caucasians living in Nashville, Tennessee made up all of the donors. The genes are TRBV5-1 and TRBJ2-1; 11 nucleotides line up with TRBD2. The specimen sequenced was naive CD4+ T cells sorted from blood. Subset reported: CD45RA+ positively selected. This clonotype was sampled from a woman in her 30s in good health. The CDR3 DNA sequence: TGCGCCAGCAGCTTACTAGCGGGAGACGCTGAGCAGTTCTTC. Translating it yields CASSLLAGDAEQFF. Supplemented by reference TRBV5-1 and TRBJ2-1, the full variable domain reads KAGVTQTPRYLIKTRGQQVTLSCSPISGHRSVSWYQQTPGQGLQFLFEYFSETQRNKGNFPGRFSGRQFSNSRSEMNVSTLELGDSALYLCASSLLAGDAEQFFGPGTRLTVL.